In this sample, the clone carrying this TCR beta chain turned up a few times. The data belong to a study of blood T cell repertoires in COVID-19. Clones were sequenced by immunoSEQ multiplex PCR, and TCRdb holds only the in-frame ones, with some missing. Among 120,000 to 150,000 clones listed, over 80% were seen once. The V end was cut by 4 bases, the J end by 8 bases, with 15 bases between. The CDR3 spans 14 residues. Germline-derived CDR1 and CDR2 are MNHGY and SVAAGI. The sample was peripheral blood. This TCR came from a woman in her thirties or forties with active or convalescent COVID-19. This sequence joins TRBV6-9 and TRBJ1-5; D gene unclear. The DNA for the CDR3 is TGTGCCAGCAGTTCGCGCAGCCCCGGAGAGCCCCAGCATTTT. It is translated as CASSSRSPGEPQHF.